The 32 T cell receptor beta chains presented below share a single source sample, sequenced in a study of blood T cell repertoires in COVID-19. Data came from immunoSEQ multiplex PCR; TCRdb stores just in-frame clones and leaves some out. The sample lists under 250,000 clones; around 86% were seen once. Material for sequencing was peripheral blood. The receptor set was obtained from an elderly woman with COVID-19, enrolled during active disease.

The chain recombines TRBV4-2 with TRBJ2-5, with TRBD2 matching over 11 bases. From germline, CDR1 is LGHNA and CDR2 YNFKEQ. J lost 5 bases, V lost 4 bases, and 6 bases had no gene match. The CDR3 has 15 amino acids. The DNA for the CDR3 is TGTGCCAGCAGCCTAATAGCGGGGGGGCAGGAGACCCAGTACTTC. This encodes CASSLIAGGQETQYF.

The chain uses TRBV5-1 and TRBJ2-7; D possibly corresponds to TRBD1 (6 bases). Trimming removed 0 bases at V and 3 bases at J, with 13 bases between. CDR1 SGHRS and CDR2 YFSETQ come from the germline V gene. CDR3 length: 15 amino acids. The CDR3 spells CASSLEGDTNYEQYF. CDR3 DNA: TGCGCCAGCAGCTTGGAGGGGGACACCAACTACGAGCAGTACTTC.

In the case of this clone: Other DNA sequences in this sample translate to the same CDR3. The chain links TRBV5-1 to TRBJ1-1; D may be TRBD1 (5 bases). Germline CDR1 is SGHRS and CDR2 is YFSETQ. The V end lost 7 bases, the J end lost 1 base, and 11 bases lay between the germline ends. The CDR3 is 13 amino acids. Written as DNA, the CDR3 is TGCGCCAGCCTCGGGCAGGGGAACACTGAAGCTTTCTTT. It is translated as CASLGQGNTEAFF.

V and J are TRBV28 and TRBJ2-5; perhaps TRBD2 as D (5 bases). The germline V and J ends were trimmed by 3 bases and 1 base, with 15 bases remaining between them. This CDR3 region has 16 residues. CDR1 is MDHEN, CDR2 SYDVKM, per germline. DNA of the CDR3: TGTGCCAGCAGTTTCTCACTAGACTTTGGCCAAGAGACCCAGTACTTC. Its protein is CASSFSLDFGQETQYF. The full variable domain, its missing parts supplied by reference TRBV28 and TRBJ2-5, is DVKVTQSSRYLVKRTGEKVFLECVQDMDHENMFWYRQDPGLGLRLIYFSYDVKMKEKGDIPEGYSVSREKKERFSLILESASTNQTSMYLCASSFSLDFGQETQYFGPGTRLLVL.

This clone was picked up a small number of times. The rearrangement uses TRBV6-8 and TRBJ2-5; a weak D match, TRBD2 (7 bases). The CDR3 extends over 16 amino acids. CDR1 is MNHGY and CDR2 is SAAAGT in the germline V gene. V lost 6 bases and J lost 3, with 20 bases in between. CDR3 loop: CASSSHRAGAEETQYF. As DNA, the CDR3 is TGTGCCAGCAGCTCCCACAGGGCGGGGGCCGAAGAGACCCAGTACTTC.

The chain carries TRBV7-9 and TRBJ2-5; maybe TRBD2 (5 bases). Trimming cost V 7 bases and J 7 bases, with 10 bases left between them. The CDR3 loop spans 11 amino acids. The germline gives CDR1 SEHNR, CDR2 FQNEAQ (reference sequence). CDR3: CASMEAGTQYF. In nucleotides, the CDR3 is TGTGCCAGCATGGAGGCAGGGACCCAGTACTTC.

CDR3 sequence (DNA): TGTGCCAGCAGTCAATACAGGGGGCCCAACTATGGCTACACCTTC. Translation gives CASSQYRGPNYGYTF. V and J are TRBV28 and TRBJ1-2; 9 positions match TRBD1. The CDR3 covers 15 residues. V shed 5 bases and J 2 bases; nucleotides not matched to a gene: 6. Germline V gene data show CDR1 as MDHEN and CDR2 as SYDVKM.

CDR3 region: CASSQSPLRDKNIQYF. CDR3 DNA sequence: TGCGCCAGCAGCCAATCCCCGCTTCGGGACAAAAACATTCAGTACTTC. V gene TRBV4-1 combines with J gene TRBJ2-4; possible D gene TRBD2, 5 bases. V was clipped by 2 bases and J by 3 bases, with 14 bases between them. Germline loops: CDR1 MGHRA, CDR2 YSYEKL. The CDR3 consists of 16 residues.

The chain employs TRBV2 and TRBJ1-2; no clear D gene. Trimming cost V 6 bases and J 0 bases, with 14 bases left between them. CDR1 is SNHLY, CDR2 FYNNEI, per germline. The CDR3 totals 15 residues. This chain's CDR3 is CASSADIASNYGYTF. The DNA for the CDR3 is TGTGCCAGCAGCGCTGACATCGCCTCTAACTATGGCTACACCTTC.

The rearrangement uses TRBV5-5 and TRBJ2-5; TRBD1 might be the D (5 bases). Germline V lookup: CDR1 SGHKS, CDR2 YYEKEE (reference sequence). The V and J ends lost 4 bases and 1 base respectively, with 11 bases between them. This CDR3 has 14 amino acids. CDR3 sequence (DNA): TGTGCCAGCAGCCCCAAAAGGGGCCAAGAGACCCAGTACTTC. Amino acid sequence: CASSPKRGQETQYF.

In DNA form, the CDR3 reads TGTGCCAGCAGCCAATGGGGCGCCGAGACCTACGAGCAGTACTTC. It translates to CASSQWGAETYEQYF. The chain joins TRBV5-6 to TRBJ2-7; D may be TRBD1 (5 bases). This CDR3 has 15 amino acids. V was trimmed by 4 bases and J by 2 bases, leaving 16 bases between them. Germline assignment: CDR1 SGHDT and CDR2 YYEEEE.

The chain combines TRBV2 with TRBJ2-7; D gene uncertain. Trimming stripped 7 bases from V and 0 bases from J, with 7 bases between. Germline V gene data show CDR1 as SNHLY and CDR2 as FYNNEI. The CDR3 covers 12 residues. Here the CDR3 DNA reads TGTGCCAGCAAACATCGCTCCTACGAGCAGTACGTC. As protein: CASKHRSYEQYV.

This clone was observed a handful of times. This chain uses TRBV12-3 or TRBV12-4 with TRBJ1-4, with no clear D. The CDR3 consists of 13 residues. V was shortened by 5 bases and J by 5 bases, with 9 bases between the two germline ends. The CDR3 DNA reads TGTGCCAGCAGTCGTCGGGTGAATGAAAAACTGTTTTTT. It translates to CASSRRVNEKLFF.

The CDR3 DNA sequence: TGTGCCATCAGTGAGTCGGCTAGCGAAGAGACCCAGTACTTC. It yields the protein CAISESASEETQYF. The chain carries TRBV10-3 and TRBJ2-5; a weak D match, TRBD2 (6 bases). CDR1 and CDR2 from the germline V gene are ENHRY and SYGVKD. The CDR3 is 14 residues long. Trimming took off 0 bases at V and 3 bases at J, with 8 bases between the two ends.

This clone was recorded only once. Different DNA sequences within this sample yield the same CDR3. This sequence joins TRBV18 and TRBJ1-1, with a possible D match to TRBD1 (5 bases). Germline V gene lookup returns CDR1 KGHSH and CDR2 LQKENI. V lost 6 bases, J lost 1 base, and 9 bases lay in between. CDR3 length: 13 amino acids. The CDR3 loop reads CASSSGGNTEAFF. DNA of the CDR3: TGTGCCAGCTCCTCGGGGGGGAACACTGAAGCTTTCTTT.

The V and J genes are TRBV6-5 and TRBJ2-7; TRBD1 aligns across 7 bases. The CDR3 sequence is 15 residues long. CDR1 and CDR2 from the germline V gene are MNHEY and SVGAGI. The J segment lost 7 bases and the V segment lost 0 bases, leaving 9 bases of the junction unmatched. CDR3 nucleotides: TGTGCCAGCAGTTACTCGGGCAGGGGGTTTTGGGAGCAGTACTTC. This encodes CASSYSGRGFWEQYF.

The chain links TRBV5-1 to TRBJ2-1; the match to TRBD1 covers 8 bases. The CDR3 runs to 14 residues. J lost 5 bases, V lost 4 bases, and 5 bases had no gene match. Per the germline V gene, CDR1 is SGHRS and CDR2 is YFSETQ. The CDR3, as DNA: TGCGCCAGCAGCCTCCGGACAGGGAACAATGAGCAGTTCTTC. Translated, it gives CASSLRTGNNEQFF.

V is TRBV9 and J is TRBJ2-3; weak D call: TRBD2 (6 bases). Between the trimmed V and J ends, which lost 0 bases and 5 bases, there was a span of 13 bases. Germline assignment: CDR1 SGDLS and CDR2 YYNGEE. The CDR3 runs 15 residues. The CDR3, as DNA: TGTGCCAGCAGCGTAGGGGCGGGGCAGGGAGATACGCAGTATTTT. This translates into CASSVGAGQGDTQYF.

J is TRBJ2-7 and V is TRBV28; D not resolved. The germline CDR1 and CDR2 sequences are MDHEN and SYDVKM. The CDR3 sequence is 13 residues long. With 7 bases removed from V and 1 base from J, the gap between germline ends came to 11 bases. This chain's CDR3 is CASTQTSSYEQYV. CDR3 sequence (DNA): TGTGCCAGCACCCAAACCAGTTCCTACGAGCAGTACGTC.

The V call is TRBV5-6, the J call TRBJ1-1, with 7 bases lining up with TRBD1. V lost 2 bases and J lost 1; bases outside the gene matches: 5. CDR1 SGHDT and CDR2 YYEEEE come from the germline V gene. CDR3 length: 15 amino acids. Written as DNA, the CDR3 is TGTGCCAGCAGCTTAAGACAGGGTGGGAACACTGAAGCTTTCTTT. Protein: CASSLRQGGNTEAFF. Full variable domain (remainder filled in from reference TRBV5-6 and TRBJ1-1): DAGVTQSPTHLIKTRGQQVTLRCSPKSGHDTVSWYQQALGQGPQFIFQYYEEEERQRGNFPDRFSGHQFPNYSSELNVNALLLGDSALYLCASSLRQGGNTEAFFGQGTRLTVV.

The rearrangement links TRBV5-1 to TRBJ1-4; TRBD1 matches 8 bases. CDR1 is SGHRS and CDR2 is YFSETQ in the germline V gene. J was trimmed by 10 bases and V by 4 bases; bases with no gene match: 9. The CDR3 loop spans 14 amino acids. The CDR3 DNA reads TGCGCCAGCAGCCCCGGACAGGGACCAGGAAAACTGTTTTTT. Its protein product is CASSPGQGPGKLFF. Full variable domain (missing parts from reference TRBV5-1 and TRBJ1-4): KAGVTQTPRYLIKTRGQQVTLSCSPISGHRSVSWYQQTPGQGLQFLFEYFSETQRNKGNFPGRFSGRQFSNSRSEMNVSTLELGDSALYLCASSPGQGPGKLFFGSGTQLSVL.

The rearrangement joins TRBV7-2 to TRBJ2-7; 14 positions match TRBD2. This CDR3 is built from 14 residues. From germline, CDR1 is SGHTA and CDR2 FQGNSA. J was trimmed by 5 bases and V by 5 bases; bases with no gene match: 2. The CDR3 sequence is CASSPGLAGDEQYF. The CDR3 DNA is TGTGCCAGCAGCCCGGGACTAGCGGGAGACGAGCAGTACTTC.

The chain recombines TRBV6-5 with TRBJ2-7; D ambiguous. CDR1 is MNHEY, CDR2 SVGAGI, per germline. The CDR3 length is 16 residues. Trimming took 4 bases from V and 1 from J, leaving 17 bases between them. The CDR3 protein is CASSFLLGANSYEQYF. DNA for the CDR3: TGTGCCAGCAGTTTCCTTCTTGGAGCTAATTCCTACGAGCAGTACTTC.

The chain uses TRBV3-1 (or the pseudogene TRBV3-2) and TRBJ1-5; 9 bases agree with TRBD1. Germline loops: CDR1 LGHDT, CDR2 YNNKEL (reference sequence). V lost 4 bases to trimming and J lost 6 bases; unmatched junction nucleotides: 7. CDR3 size: 15 residues. Written as DNA, the CDR3 is TGTGCCAGCAGCCCCTCGGACAGGGGCGCTCAGCCCCAGCATTTT. Protein: CASSPSDRGAQPQHF.

The rearrangement uses TRBV11-2 and TRBJ2-7, with 8 bases lining up with TRBD2. V dropped 6 bases and J dropped 2; count of bases not matched to a gene: 18. Looked up from germline, CDR1 is SGHAT and CDR2 is FQNNGV. The CDR3 loop spans 18 amino acids. CDR3 protein: CASSPGGTFSYSAYEQYF. In DNA, the CDR3 is TGTGCCAGCAGTCCGGGGGGGACCTTTTCGTACTCTGCCTACGAGCAGTACTTC.

This clone was observed a handful of times. The V and J genes are TRBV28 and TRBJ1-5, with 7 bases fitting TRBD1. The CDR3 is 16 amino acids. Germline-derived CDR1 and CDR2 are MDHEN and SYDVKM. V lost 1 base and J lost 0; bases outside the gene matches: 3. The CDR3 sequence is CASSLSRGPSNQPQHF. The CDR3 nucleotides read TGTGCCAGCAGTTTATCGAGGGGGCCTAGCAATCAGCCCCAGCATTTT.

The gene calls are TRBV6-1 and TRBJ2-5, with 14 bases aligning to TRBD2. CDR1 is MNHNS and CDR2 is SASEGT in the germline V gene. The CDR3 has 16 amino acids. V lost 4 bases, J lost 2 bases, and 3 bases stayed unmatched. The CDR3 sequence is CASSVGLAGGQETQYF. The DNA of the CDR3 is TGTGCCAGCAGTGTCGGACTAGCGGGGGGTCAAGAGACCCAGTACTTC.

This clone was detected only a few times. This chain connects TRBV7-9 to TRBJ1-1; D perhaps matches TRBD1 (6 bases). Trimming pared 5 bases from V and 2 bases from J, leaving 15 bases between. The CDR3 sequence is 15 residues long. Germline V gene sequence: CDR1 SEHNR, CDR2 FQNEAQ (reference sequence). The CDR3 loop reads CASSVRGARNTEAFF. The CDR3, as DNA: TGTGCCAGCAGCGTTCGGGGGGCGAGAAACACTGAAGCTTTCTTT.

The chain employs TRBV2 and TRBJ1-6, with D possibly being TRBD1 (5 bases). V was clipped by 6 bases and J by 7 bases, with 10 bases between them. This CDR3 region has 13 residues. Germline values: CDR1 SNHLY, CDR2 FYNNEI. CDR3 DNA: TGTGCCAGCAGGCAGGGAATAAATTCACCCCTCCACTTT. Translated: CASRQGINSPLHF.

The rearrangement uses TRBV29-1 and TRBJ1-2, with D possibly TRBD1 on 5 matching bases. CDR1 is SQVTM, CDR2 ANQGSEA, per germline. This CDR3 spans 12 amino acids. Trimming removed 7 bases at V and 2 bases at J, with 11 bases between. As DNA, the CDR3 is TGCAGCGGGGGGAGGGAAAACTATGGCTACACCTTC. Translated: CSGGRENYGYTF. The full variable domain, its missing parts supplied by reference TRBV29-1 and TRBJ1-2, is SAVISQKPSRDICQRGTSLTIQCQVDSQVTMMFWYRQQPGQSLTLIATANQGSEATYESGFVIDKFPISRPNLTFSTLTVSNMSPEDSSIYLCSGGRENYGYTFGSGTRLTVV.

The chain links TRBV18 to TRBJ1-2; 8 bases align to TRBD1. This CDR3 contains 14 residues. CDR1 KGHSH and CDR2 LQKENI come from the germline V gene. V was pared by 4 bases and J by 3 bases, with 4 bases of the junction left unmatched. CDR3 bases: TGTGCCAGCTCACAGGACAGGGAACACTATGGCTACACCTTC. Its translation: CASSQDREHYGYTF. The full variable domain, rest sourced from reference TRBV18 and TRBJ1-2, is NAGVMQNPRHLVRRRGQEARLRCSPMKGHSHVYWYRQLPEEGLKFMVYLQKENIIDESGMPKERFSAEFPKEGPSILRIQQVVRGDSAAYFCASSQDREHYGYTFGSGTRLTVV.

The genes are TRBV5-1 and TRBJ2-1; 9 nucleotides match TRBD1. The CDR3 has 14 residues. Trimming at V came to 7 bases and at J to 6 bases, leaving 8 bases not matched to a gene. CDR1 is SGHRS, CDR2 YFSETQ, per germline. CDR3 sequence (DNA): TGCGCCAGCTTGGGACAGGGCGGGGCCAATGAGCAGTTCTTC. Amino acids: CASLGQGGANEQFF. Looking up the rest from reference TRBV5-1 and TRBJ2-1 gives the full variable domain: KAGVTQTPRYLIKTRGQQVTLSCSPISGHRSVSWYQQTPGQGLQFLFEYFSETQRNKGNFPGRFSGRQFSNSRSEMNVSTLELGDSALYLCASLGQGGANEQFFGPGTRLTVL.